The 14 T cell receptor beta chains given below trace back to one sample, sequenced in a study of blood T cell repertoires in COVID-19. The data were produced by immunoSEQ multiplex PCR, yet TCRdb's version contains in-frame clones alone and is incomplete. The sample records about 26,000 clones, roughly 89% being singletons. The specimen sequenced was peripheral blood. Receptors were obtained from a man between 65 and 85 years old with acute or convalescent COVID-19.

This chain links TRBV5-4 with TRBJ1-5; the match to TRBD1 covers 9 bases. The V and J ends lost 4 bases and 7 bases, in that order; junction bases with no gene match: 3. The CDR3 contains 13 residues. Germline V gene lookup returns CDR1 SGHNT and CDR2 YYREEE (reference sequence). CDR3 DNA sequence: TGTGCCAGCAGCCTGGGACAGGGCCAGCCCCAGCATTTT. Its translation: CASSLGQGQPQHF.

This chain connects TRBV5-8 to TRBJ2-5; 7 bases are shared with TRBD2. V shed 4 bases and J 7 bases; nucleotides not matched to a gene: 22. CDR1 SGHTS and CDR2 YDEGEE come from the germline V gene. The CDR3 is 18 amino acids. The CDR3 DNA follows: TGTGCCAGCAGCCCACCGATCGGGGGGTTGATCACTTGGGGGACCCAGTACTTC. The encoded protein is CASSPPIGGLITWGTQYF.

The chain recombines TRBV7-9 with TRBJ2-7, with D possibly matching TRBD1 (5 bases). Between the trimmed V and J ends, which lost 5 bases and 5 bases, there was a span of 19 bases. CDR1 is SEHNR and CDR2 is FQNEAQ in the germline V gene (reference sequence). The CDR3 runs 15 residues. The CDR3 region has the DNA TGTGCCAGCAGCAGCTACCGACAGTTCTTGGACGAGCAGTACTTC. It encodes CASSSYRQFLDEQYF.

The rearrangement uses TRBV15 and TRBJ2-3; D gene unclear. V shed 3 bases and J shed 3 bases, with 4 bases lying between them. Germline V CDR1 and CDR2: LNHNV, YYDKDF (reference sequence). This CDR3 region has 12 residues. The CDR3 DNA follows: TGTGCCACCAGCAGCGAGACAGATACGCAGTATTTT. This sequence encodes CATSSETDTQYF.

The rearrangement links TRBV15 to TRBJ1-1, with TRBD1 matching 7 bases. The V and J ends lost 8 bases and 0 bases, in that order; junction bases with no gene match: 3. CDR1 is LNHNV, CDR2 YYDKDF, per germline (reference sequence). The CDR3 loop spans 13 amino acids. The CDR3, as DNA: TGTGCCACCCGACAGGGATTGAACACTGAAGCTTTCTTT. As protein: CATRQGLNTEAFF.

This chain links TRBV7-9 with TRBJ1-2; 7 positions match TRBD1. Germline CDR1 and CDR2: SEHNR and FQNEAQ (reference sequence). V lost 2 bases, J lost 3 bases, and 3 bases stayed unmatched. The CDR3 runs 14 residues. For the CDR3, the DNA is TGTGCCAGCAGCTTATCCAGGGGGGACTATGGCTACACCTTC. It codes for CASSLSRGDYGYTF.

This chain joins TRBV24-1 and TRBJ1-1, with 7 nucleotides matching TRBD1. The CDR3 covers 13 residues. V was clipped by 12 bases and J by 1 base; unmatched bases: 7. Germline V lookup: CDR1 KGHDR, CDR2 SFDVKD. Here the CDR3 reads CASAGTENTEAFF. As DNA, the CDR3 is TGTGCCTCCGCCGGGACAGAGAACACTGAAGCTTTCTTT.

In this sample, this clone is medium-sized. Within the sample, other DNA sequences also encode this same CDR3. V is TRBV9 and J is TRBJ2-5; 9 bases match TRBD2. Looked up from germline, CDR1 is SGDLS and CDR2 is YYNGEE. The CDR3 sequence is 15 residues long. The CDR3 sequence: CPPRGGGGPQETQYF. The CDR3 nucleotides are TGTCCCCCCCGCGGCGGGGGGGGGCCCCAAGAGACCCAGTACTTC.

The V gene is TRBV2, the J gene TRBJ2-5; TRBD1 agrees at 10 bases. Germline CDR1 SNHLY, CDR2 FYNNEI. The junction had 5 bases not matched to a gene; V was cut back by 4 bases and J by 6 bases. This CDR3 spans 14 amino acids. DNA of the CDR3: TGTGCCAGCAGTGGACGGGACAGGGGACAGACCCAGTACTTC. Amino acid sequence: CASSGRDRGQTQYF.

The chain has TRBV27 and TRBJ1-4; D possibly corresponds to TRBD1 (6 bases). CDR1 and CDR2 (germline): MNHEY, SMNVEV (reference sequence). The CDR3 is 15 amino acids. V lost 5 bases and J 6 bases, leaving 16 bases between the germline ends. In nucleotides, the CDR3 is TGTGCCAGCAGTGCTAACAGGGCGGGGGATGAAAAACTGTTTTTT. Translation gives CASSANRAGDEKLFF.

This rearrangement joins TRBV7-9 to TRBJ2-2, with 8 bases aligning to TRBD2. J gave up 6 bases and V 8 bases, and 2 bases lay outside the gene matches. The CDR3 sequence is 12 residues long. Germline loops: CDR1 SEHNR, CDR2 FQNEAQ (reference sequence). The CDR3 region has the DNA TGTGCCAGCCGGGAGGGAGCCGGGGAGCTGTTTTTT. It is translated as CASREGAGELFF.

The chain uses TRBV4-2 and TRBJ2-2, with TRBD2 identical over 8 bases. V gave up 4 bases and J gave up 4 bases; unmatched junction bases: 8. CDR3 length equals 16 residues. Germline V gives CDR1 LGHNA, CDR2 YNFKEQ. CDR3 sequence: CASSPASGSFTGELFF. The CDR3 region has the DNA TGTGCCAGCAGCCCAGCAAGCGGGAGCTTCACCGGGGAGCTGTTTTTT.

The chain combines TRBV7-8 with TRBJ1-2; 12 bases line up with TRBD1. This CDR3 contains 16 residues. V shed 3 bases, J shed 5 bases, and the junction held 7 bases outside the gene matches. From germline, CDR1 is SGHVS and CDR2 FQNEAQ. CDR3 DNA sequence: TGTGCCAGCAGCTTTAGAGGGACAGGGGGCGGATATGGCTACACCTTC. Residues: CASSFRGTGGGYGYTF.

J is TRBJ2-7 and V is TRBV2, with D unresolved. Trimming stripped 7 bases from V and 2 bases from J, with 9 bases between. The V gene's germline CDR1 is SNHLY and CDR2 FYNNEI. The CDR3 is made up of 12 amino acids. CDR3 in amino acids: CASTSTPYEQYF. The CDR3 coding sequence is TGTGCCAGCACCTCGACACCCTACGAGCAGTACTTC.